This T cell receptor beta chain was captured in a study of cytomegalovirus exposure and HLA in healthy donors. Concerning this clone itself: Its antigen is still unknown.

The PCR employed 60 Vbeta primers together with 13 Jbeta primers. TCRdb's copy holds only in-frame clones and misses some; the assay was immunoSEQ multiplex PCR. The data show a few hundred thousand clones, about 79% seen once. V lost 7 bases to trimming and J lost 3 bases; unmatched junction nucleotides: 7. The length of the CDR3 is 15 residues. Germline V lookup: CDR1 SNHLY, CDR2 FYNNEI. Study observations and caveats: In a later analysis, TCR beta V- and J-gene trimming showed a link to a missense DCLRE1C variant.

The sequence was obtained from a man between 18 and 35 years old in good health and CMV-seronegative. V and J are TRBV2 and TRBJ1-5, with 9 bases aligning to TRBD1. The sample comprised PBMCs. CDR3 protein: CASISGTGFNQPQHF. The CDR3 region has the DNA TGTGCCAGCATATCCGGGACAGGGTTCAATCAGCCCCAGCATTTT. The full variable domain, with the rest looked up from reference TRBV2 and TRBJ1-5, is EPEVTQTPSHQVTQMGQEVILRCVPISNHLYFYWYRQILGQKVEFLVSFYNNEISEKSEIFDDQFSVERPDGSNFTLKIRSTKLEDSAMYFCASISGTGFNQPQHFGDGTRLSIL.